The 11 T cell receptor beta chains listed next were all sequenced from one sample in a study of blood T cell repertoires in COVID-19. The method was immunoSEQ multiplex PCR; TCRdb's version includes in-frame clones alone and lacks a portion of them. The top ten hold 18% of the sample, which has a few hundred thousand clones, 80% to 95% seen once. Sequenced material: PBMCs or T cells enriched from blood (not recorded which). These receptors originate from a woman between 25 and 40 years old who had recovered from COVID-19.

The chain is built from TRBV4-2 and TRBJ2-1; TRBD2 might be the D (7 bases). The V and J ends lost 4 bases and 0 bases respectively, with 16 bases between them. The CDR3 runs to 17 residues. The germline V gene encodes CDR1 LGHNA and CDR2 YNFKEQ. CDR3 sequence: CASSRGGASLSYNEQFF. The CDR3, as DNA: TGTGCCAGCAGCCGAGGGGGGGCTAGCCTCTCCTACAATGAGCAGTTCTTC.

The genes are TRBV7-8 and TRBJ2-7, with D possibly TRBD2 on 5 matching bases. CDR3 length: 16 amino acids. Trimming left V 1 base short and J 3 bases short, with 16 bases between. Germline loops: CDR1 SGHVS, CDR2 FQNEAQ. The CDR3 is CASSLGLGFGDYEQYF. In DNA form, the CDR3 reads TGTGCCAGCAGCTTAGGTCTGGGTTTCGGGGACTACGAGCAGTACTTC.

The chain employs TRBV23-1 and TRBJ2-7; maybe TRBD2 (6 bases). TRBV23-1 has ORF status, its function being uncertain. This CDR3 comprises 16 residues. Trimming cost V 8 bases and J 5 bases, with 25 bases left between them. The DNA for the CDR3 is TGCGCCAGCGCAGCCGCCACGACGAAATCGGGGGACGAGCAGTACTTC. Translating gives CASAAATTKSGDEQYF.

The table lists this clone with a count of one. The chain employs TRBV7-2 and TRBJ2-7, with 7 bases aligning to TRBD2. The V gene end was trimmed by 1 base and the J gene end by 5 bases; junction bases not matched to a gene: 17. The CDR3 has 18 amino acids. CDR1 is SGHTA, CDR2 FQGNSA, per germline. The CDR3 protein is CASSLGVAVRAGRNEQYF. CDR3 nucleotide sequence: TGTGCCAGCAGCTTAGGGGTTGCAGTACGAGCGGGGCGTAACGAGCAGTACTTC.

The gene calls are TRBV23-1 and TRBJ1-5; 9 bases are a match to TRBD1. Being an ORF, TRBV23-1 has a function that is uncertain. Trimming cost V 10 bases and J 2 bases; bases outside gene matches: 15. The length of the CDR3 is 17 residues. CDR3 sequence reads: CANHRDRVSFGNQPQHF. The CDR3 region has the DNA TGCGCCAATCACCGGGACAGGGTATCGTTCGGCAATCAGCCCCAGCATTTT.

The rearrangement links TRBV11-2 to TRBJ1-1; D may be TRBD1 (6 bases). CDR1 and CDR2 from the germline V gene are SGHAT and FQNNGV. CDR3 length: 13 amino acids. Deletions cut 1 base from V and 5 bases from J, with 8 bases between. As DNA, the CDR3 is TGTGCCAGCAGCTTAGCTGGACAGACTGAAGCTTTCTTT. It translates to CASSLAGQTEAFF.

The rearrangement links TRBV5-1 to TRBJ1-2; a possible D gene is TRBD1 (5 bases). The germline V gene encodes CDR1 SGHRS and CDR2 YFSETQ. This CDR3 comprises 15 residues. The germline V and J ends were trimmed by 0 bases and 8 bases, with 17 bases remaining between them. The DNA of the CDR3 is TGCGCCAGCAGCTTGGAGTCGGGGGTCCTTTGGGGCTACACCTTC. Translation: CASSLESGVLWGYTF.

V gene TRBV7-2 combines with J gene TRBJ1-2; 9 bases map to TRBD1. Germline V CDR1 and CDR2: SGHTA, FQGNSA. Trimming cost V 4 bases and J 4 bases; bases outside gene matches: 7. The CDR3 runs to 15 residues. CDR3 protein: CASSSEDRGVYGYTF. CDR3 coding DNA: TGTGCCAGCAGCTCCGAGGACAGGGGTGTCTATGGCTACACCTTC.

The CDR3 DNA is TGTGCCAGCAGCTTATGCGCCAGGGAGCCCCAGCATTTT. Protein sequence: CASSLCAREPQHF. The V and J genes are TRBV11-3 and TRBJ1-5, with D possibly being TRBD1 (5 bases). With 2 bases removed from V and 8 bases from J, the gap between germline ends came to 10 bases. The CDR3 runs to 13 residues. Germline CDR1 is SGHNT and CDR2 is YENEEA.

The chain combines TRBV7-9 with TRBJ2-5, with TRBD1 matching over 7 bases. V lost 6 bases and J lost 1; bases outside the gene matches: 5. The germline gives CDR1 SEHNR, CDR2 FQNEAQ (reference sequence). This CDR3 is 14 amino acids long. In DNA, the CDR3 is TGTGCCAGCAGAAGGGACAGACCCCAAGAGACCCAGTACTTC. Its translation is CASRRDRPQETQYF.

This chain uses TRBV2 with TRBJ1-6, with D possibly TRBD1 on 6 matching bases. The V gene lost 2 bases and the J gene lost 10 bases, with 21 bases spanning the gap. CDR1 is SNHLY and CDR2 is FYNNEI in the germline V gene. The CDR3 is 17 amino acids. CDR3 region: CASSERVEWQGKSPLHF. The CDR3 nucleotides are TGTGCCAGCAGTGAAAGGGTGGAGTGGCAGGGGAAATCACCCCTCCACTTT.